These T cell receptor beta chains were read from a single sample in a study of identical twins. TCRdb redid the calling of the 5' RACE reads with MiXCR, one entry per CDR3 protein. The profile shows 700,000 to 950,000 distinct CDR3 sequences, about 12% of them singletons. Separately, the same data were catalogued under a study of yellow fever vaccine responses in identical twins.

The source material was PBMCs. These receptors all come from a woman between 18 and 30 years old in good health. The CDR3 runs from the conserved cysteine through the conserved F or W. The D gene is left open where the match is weak. A row's size may be missing; if present it is once, few, many or a size class.

V: TRBV11-2
D: TRBD2
size: many
J: TRBJ2-7
DNA: TGTGCCAGCAGCCCAGAGGGGACTAGCGGGCTACTCGAGCAGTACTTC
CDR3: CASSPEGTSGLLEQYF

V: TRBV7-2
D: TRBD2
size: .
J: TRBJ2-1
DNA: TGTGCCAGCAGCTTCGCGGGCGGGAGGGCTCGGGGTGAGCAGTTCTTC
CDR3: CASSFAGGRARGEQFF

V: TRBV9
D: TRBD2
size: few
J: TRBJ2-7
DNA: TGTGCCAGCAACCCTTTTGGCGGGAGTTCAGACGAGCAGTACTTC
CDR3: CASNPFGGSSDEQYF

V: TRBV29-1
D: .
size: .
J: TRBJ2-2
DNA: TGCAGCGTGGGGACCACGAACACCGGGGAGCTGTTTTTT
CDR3: CSVGTTNTGELFF

V: TRBV29-1
D: .
size: .
J: TRBJ2-1
DNA: TGCAGCGTTGAGGCTGGTAGGGTGGGCAATGAGCAGTTCTTC
CDR3: CSVEAGRVGNEQFF

V: TRBV15
D: .
size: few
J: TRBJ2-2
DNA: TGTGCCACCAGCAGAGGTCCCCCAGGGGAGGTCGGGGAGCTGTTTTTT
CDR3: CATSRGPPGEVGELFF

V: TRBV6-2/TRBV6-3
D: TRBD2
size: .
J: TRBJ2-5
DNA: TGTGCCAGCAGTAGGGGACTAGCGGAAAAAGAGACCCAGTACTTC
CDR3: CASSRGLAEKETQYF

V: TRBV3-1
D: .
size: .
J: TRBJ1-6
DNA: TGTGCCAGCACCGGGACTGGTTATTCACCCCTCCACTTT
CDR3: CASTGTGYSPLHF

V: TRBV7-2
D: TRBD1
size: .
J: TRBJ2-7
DNA: TGTGCCAGCAGCTCTAGGACAGGGGGCGCGATGGAGCAGTACTTC
CDR3: CASSSRTGGAMEQYF

V: TRBV7-8
D: .
size: few
J: TRBJ2-2
DNA: TGTGCCAGCAGCCGCGGACTGCGCGGATCTCCGAACACCGGGGAGCTGTTTTTT
CDR3: CASSRGLRGSPNTGELFF

V: TRBV29-1
D: TRBD2
size: few
J: TRBJ2-1
DNA: TGCAGCGTTGAAATGGCTAGCGGATCCTACAATGAGCAGTTCTTC
CDR3: CSVEMASGSYNEQFF

V: TRBV20-1
D: TRBD1
size: .
J: TRBJ1-4
DNA: TGCAGTGCTAAATACCGGGACAGGGGCTTTTTT
CDR3: CSAKYRDRGFF

V: TRBV7-9
D: .
size: .
J: TRBJ2-2
DNA: TGTGCCAGCACCCCAGGGCAAGGGGGAGCCTCACCCGGGGAGCTGTTTTTT
CDR3: CASTPGQGGASPGELFF

V: TRBV4-1
D: .
size: .
J: TRBJ2-1
DNA: TGCGCCAGCAGCCAAGAATGGCCTAGCGCCAACAATGAGCAGTTCTTC
CDR3: CASSQEWPSANNEQFF

V: TRBV29-1
D: .
size: few
J: TRBJ2-1
DNA: TGCAGCGTTGAAGAAGCCGACAATGAGCAGTTCTTC
CDR3: CSVEEADNEQFF

V: TRBV28
D: .
size: .
J: TRBJ2-2
DNA: TGTGCCAGCAGCACCTCACAGAACACCGGGGAGCTGTTTTTT
CDR3: CASSTSQNTGELFF

V: TRBV3-1
D: TRBD1
size: few
J: TRBJ1-2
DNA: TGTGCCAGCAGCCTCGGACAGGCCAGGGATGGCTACACCTTC
CDR3: CASSLGQARDGYTF

V: TRBV28
D: .
size: .
J: TRBJ2-4
DNA: TGTGCCAGCAGTTTTTTTGGGACAGCCAAAAACATTCAGTACTTC
CDR3: CASSFFGTAKNIQYF

V: TRBV5-5
D: .
size: .
J: TRBJ1-2
DNA: TGTGCCAGCAGACAGCGCGCCGCCTATGGCTACACCTTC
CDR3: CASRQRAAYGYTF

V: TRBV2
D: .
size: .
J: TRBJ2-7
DNA: TGTGCCAGCAGTGAAGCGCTCGGGCCCCTCTCCTACGAGCAGTACTTC
CDR3: CASSEALGPLSYEQYF

V: TRBV12-3/TRBV12-4
D: .
size: few
J: TRBJ1-1
DNA: TGTGCCAGCAGTTTGCGGGCGGCCGGGGCTGAAGCTTTCTTT
CDR3: CASSLRAAGAEAFF

V: TRBV7-9
D: TRBD2
size: many
J: TRBJ2-1
DNA: TGTGCCAGCAGCGAACTAGCGGACTCCTACAATGAGCAGTTCTTC
CDR3: CASSELADSYNEQFF

V: TRBV6-1
D: .
size: few
J: TRBJ1-6
DNA: TGTGCCAGCAGTGAAGTTGGGTCGAAGGTTAATTCACCCCTCCACTTT
CDR3: CASSEVGSKVNSPLHF

V: TRBV12-3/TRBV12-4
D: .
size: few
J: TRBJ2-5
DNA: TGTGCCAGCAGTTTGCTGGGGGAGTGGAAACGTGAGACCCAGTACTTC
CDR3: CASSLLGEWKRETQYF

V: TRBV2
D: TRBD1
size: many
J: TRBJ2-3
DNA: TGTGCCAGCAGTGTCGAGACAGGGGGCACAGATACGCAGTATTTT
CDR3: CASSVETGGTDTQYF

V: TRBV12-3/TRBV12-4
D: .
size: .
J: TRBJ2-3
DNA: TGTGCCAGCAGTTTATCCCCTCGGTCAGATACGCAGTATTTT
CDR3: CASSLSPRSDTQYF

V: TRBV5-5
D: .
size: few
J: TRBJ2-2
DNA: TGTGCCAGCAGCCCAAATTGGAGGGACAGTCCAGGGGAGCTGTTTTTT
CDR3: CASSPNWRDSPGELFF

V: TRBV10-3
D: TRBD1
size: .
J: TRBJ1-2
DNA: TGTGCCATCAGTGAGGGGACAGGGGGTAACTATGGCTACACCTTC
CDR3: CAISEGTGGNYGYTF

V: TRBV12-3/TRBV12-4
D: .
size: .
J: TRBJ1-4
DNA: TGTGCCAGCACCGGTACAGGGAAACTGTTTTTT
CDR3: CASTGTGKLFF

V: TRBV5-1
D: .
size: few
J: TRBJ1-3
DNA: TGCGCCAGCAGCTTTATAGGGTCTGGAAACACCATATATTTT
CDR3: CASSFIGSGNTIYF

V: TRBV10-2
D: .
size: .
J: TRBJ2-7
DNA: TGCGCCAGCAGTGAGAGACCCACTGGGGGCTACGAGCAGTACTTC
CDR3: CASSERPTGGYEQYF

V: TRBV7-9
D: TRBD1
size: .
J: TRBJ2-1
DNA: TGTGCCAGCAGCTCGCGGATGACAGGGGGGAATGAGCAGTTCTTC
CDR3: CASSSRMTGGNEQFF

V: TRBV24-1
D: TRBD2
size: many
J: TRBJ2-2
DNA: TGTGCCACCAGTGACCTTAGCGGGCTTAACACCGGGGAGCTGTTTTTT
CDR3: CATSDLSGLNTGELFF

V: TRBV5-6
D: TRBD2
size: many
J: TRBJ2-2
DNA: TGTGCCAGCAGCTTACAACCGGGACTAGCCATCAACACCGGGGAGCTGTTTTTT
CDR3: CASSLQPGLAINTGELFF

V: TRBV12-5
D: .
size: few
J: TRBJ2-1
DNA: TGTGCTAGTGGTTTGGATGGACTCCTCCAGAGGCAGTTCTTC
CDR3: CASGLDGLLQRQFF

V: TRBV15
D: .
size: few
J: TRBJ1-5
DNA: TGTGCCACCAAGGGACACCCTAGGGATCAGCCCCAGCATTTT
CDR3: CATKGHPRDQPQHF

V: TRBV19
D: .
size: few
J: TRBJ2-2
DNA: TGTGCCAGTAGCCCCCGCGAGAAATCCGGGGAGCTGTTTTTT
CDR3: CASSPREKSGELFF

V: TRBV25-1
D: TRBD2
size: few
J: TRBJ2-5
DNA: TGTGCCAGCAGTGAAGAAGGCGGGGGGGTCCAAGAGACCCAGTACTTC
CDR3: CASSEEGGGVQETQYF

V: TRBV5-1
D: TRBD1
size: .
J: TRBJ2-7
DNA: TGCGCCAGCAGCGCCGGGACAGAATACGAGCAGTACTTC
CDR3: CASSAGTEYEQYF

V: TRBV28
D: TRBD2
size: few
J: TRBJ2-5
DNA: TGTGCCAGCAGCAACCTAGCGGGATCGTACCAAGAGACCCAGTACTTC
CDR3: CASSNLAGSYQETQYF

V: TRBV11-1
D: TRBD1
size: few
J: TRBJ2-6
DNA: TGTGCCAGCAGCCCACGGACAGGGAGCTCTGGGGCCAACGTCCTGACTTTC
CDR3: CASSPRTGSSGANVLTF